The 5 T cell receptor beta chains reported below all come from one sample, sequenced in a study of identical twins. TCRdb reprocessed the 5' RACE reads via MiXCR and lists one record per CDR3 protein. Among hundreds of thousands of distinct CDR3 sequences listed, roughly 20% were seen once. These data also featured in a second study, about T cells expressing NK-cell markers.

Input material: PBMCs. The receptors shown here come from a woman younger than 35 in good health.

The table lists this clonotype with a few counts. The genes are TRBV5-1 and TRBJ2-3, with TRBD2 identical over 11 bases. The J segment lost 5 bases and the V segment lost 0 bases, leaving 5 bases of the junction unmatched. Per the germline V gene, CDR1 is SGHRS and CDR2 is YFSETQ. This CDR3 comprises 16 residues. CDR3: CASSLALAGGLDTQYF. Here the CDR3 DNA reads TGCGCCAGCAGCTTGGCGCTAGCGGGGGGCCTAGATACGCAGTATTTT.

The chain carries TRBV7-8 and TRBJ2-5; D may be TRBD1 (6 bases). CDR1 is SGHVS and CDR2 is FQNEAQ in the germline V gene. The CDR3 runs 14 residues. V lost 5 bases and J lost 4, with 14 bases in between. The CDR3 loop reads CASSLGQFGETQYF. CDR3 nucleotides: TGTGCCAGCAGCCTAGGACAGTTCGGAGAGACCCAGTACTTC.

In its sample, this clonotype was seen a few times. The chain links TRBV10-3 to TRBJ2-2; 9 positions agree with TRBD1. Germline V lookup: CDR1 ENHRY, CDR2 SYGVKD. V was pared by 7 bases and J by 3 bases, with 6 bases of the junction left unmatched. The CDR3 sequence is 15 residues long. In nucleotides, the CDR3 is TGTGCCATCACTCCGGACAGGGGAGACACCGGGGAGCTGTTTTTT. This sequence encodes CAITPDRGDTGELFF.

This chain uses TRBV19 with TRBJ2-7; 11 bases are a match to TRBD1. J gave up 5 bases and V 5 bases, and 11 bases lay outside the gene matches. The length of the CDR3 is 16 residues. The germline V gene has CDR1 LNHDA and CDR2 SQIVND (reference sequence). CDR3 region: CASSSISRDRGNEQYF. The DNA for the CDR3 is TGTGCCAGTAGTTCAATAAGTCGGGACAGGGGGAACGAGCAGTACTTC. Full variable domain (outside the CDR3, taken from reference TRBV19 and TRBJ2-7): DGGITQSPKYLFRKEGQNVTLSCEQNLNHDAMYWYRQDPGQGLRLIYYSQIVNDFQKGDIAEGYSVSREKKESFPLTVTSAQKNPTAFYLCASSSISRDRGNEQYFGPGTRLTVT.

The rearrangement uses TRBV5-1 and TRBJ2-3, with D perhaps matching TRBD1 (5 bases). CDR3 length: 16 residues. From germline, CDR1 is SGHRS and CDR2 YFSETQ. Trimming stripped 0 bases from V and 2 bases from J, with 13 bases between. CDR3 sequence: CASSLATDRFTDTQYF. The CDR3 nucleotides are TGCGCCAGCAGCTTGGCCACCGACAGATTCACAGATACGCAGTATTTT.